Presented here are 11 T cell receptor beta chains from one specimen sequenced in a study of breast tumors, draining lymph nodes, adjacent tissues. TCRdb independently ran MiXCR on the multiplex PCR reads; one entry per CDR3 protein. The table shows tens of thousands of distinct CDR3 sequences, with about 60% occurring only once. Sequencing was carried out using breast tumor tissue. These receptors originate from a female donor with breast cancer. Some clones in this sample may be carry-over from other donors' samples.

This clonotype is medium-sized. The chain carries TRBV19 and TRBJ2-6; possible D gene TRBD2, 5 bases. The CDR3 has 16 residues. Germline CDR1 LNHDA, CDR2 SQIVND (reference sequence). With 1 base removed from V and 0 bases from J, the gap between germline ends came to 7 bases. The CDR3 loop reads CASSIGAGSGANVLTF. CDR3 in DNA: TGTGCCAGTAGTATAGGGGCGGGCTCTGGGGCCAACGTCCTGACTTTC.

This clonotype was seen many times. V is TRBV5-6 and J is TRBJ2-3; a weak D match, TRBD1 (6 bases). V lost 0 bases to trimming and J lost 4 bases, with 12 bases between them. The CDR3 has 15 amino acids. Per germline, CDR1 SGHDT and CDR2 YYEEEE. This CDR3 reads CASSLVYRASDTQYF. In DNA form, the CDR3 reads TGTGCCAGCAGCTTGGTCTACAGGGCTTCAGATACGCAGTATTTT.

This clonotype is labeled medium-sized (0.01 to 0.1%). V and J are TRBV10-3 and TRBJ2-1, with D unresolved. The ends were cut back, 10 bases at V and 2 bases at J, with 9 bases in the middle. CDR3 length equals 12 residues. CDR1 and CDR2 from the germline V gene are ENHRY and SYGVKD. The CDR3 nucleotides are TGTGCCACTGGCGCGCCCTACAATGAGCAGTTCTTC. This gives the protein CATGAPYNEQFF.

This clonotype has ten or more counts. This rearrangement joins TRBV4-3 to TRBJ2-5; no firm D call. The CDR3 length is 13 residues. Germline V gene sequence: CDR1 LGHNA, CDR2 YSLEER. Trimming stripped 4 bases from V and 5 bases from J, with 11 bases between. The CDR3, as DNA: TGCGCCAGCAGCCCCGGCCCTCGCGAGACCCAGTACTTC. It codes for CASSPGPRETQYF.

With respect to this clonotype: The junction differs from germline at one of its ends, possibly a read error. This chain joins TRBV7-2 and TRBJ1-3; weak D call: TRBD1 (6 bases). This CDR3 is 11 amino acids long. Germline lookup yields CDR1 SGHTA and CDR2 FQGNSA. The CDR3 nucleotides are TGTGCCAGCAGCTTAGCTTCCGGGACATACTTT. This encodes CASSLASGTYF.

The CDR3 coding sequence is TGTGCCAGCAGCTTACAGACAGGGGGTAATGAAAAACTGTTTTTT. Translated, it gives CASSLQTGGNEKLFF. This chain joins TRBV7-9 and TRBJ1-4, with 9 nucleotides matching TRBD1. CDR1 is SEHNR, CDR2 FQNEAQ, per germline (reference sequence). V shed 2 bases and J 4 bases; nucleotides not matched to a gene: 2. The CDR3 consists of 15 residues.

The CDR3 bases are TGTGCCAGCACCTCCAGGGGTGAGCAGTTCTTC. It translates to CASTSRGEQFF. This chain joins TRBV7-2 and TRBJ2-1, with TRBD1 as a possible D gene (6 bases). V dropped 7 bases and J dropped 9 bases, with 10 bases sitting between them. The CDR3 consists of 11 residues. Germline V gene lookup returns CDR1 SGHTA and CDR2 FQGNSA.

This clonotype was seen at least ten times. The gene calls are TRBV19 and TRBJ1-2; tentatively, D is TRBD1 (6 bases). This CDR3 region has 14 residues. Trimming left V 8 bases short and J 6 bases short, with 19 bases between. Germline CDR1 and CDR2: LNHDA and SQIVND (reference sequence). CDR3 nucleotide sequence: TGTGCCAGTGCGGGACCAACAGGGTTCGATGGCTACACCTTC. Translated, it gives CASAGPTGFDGYTF. The full variable domain, in which reference TRBV19 and TRBJ1-2 provide the parts outside the CDR3, is DGGITQSPKYLFRKEGQNVTLSCEQNLNHDAMYWYRQDPGQGLRLIYYSQIVNDFQKGDIAEGYSVSREKKESFPLTVTSAQKNPTAFYLCASAGPTGFDGYTFGSGTRLTVV.

The chain employs TRBV20-1 and TRBJ2-1; 7 bases line up with TRBD2. Germline lookup yields CDR1 DFQATT and CDR2 SNEGSKA (reference sequence). V trimming: 6 bases; J trimming: 2 bases; junction bases outside the gene matches: 7. The CDR3 sequence is 14 residues long. The CDR3 bases are TGCAGTGCCGGAACTAGCGACCCCTACAATGAGCAGTTCTTC. Its protein product is CSAGTSDPYNEQFF.

Many counts were recorded for this clonotype. The junction differs from germline at one of its ends, possibly a read error. The chain has TRBV27 and TRBJ2-7; maybe TRBD2 (7 bases). Germline CDR1 and CDR2: MNHEY and SMNVEV (reference sequence). There are 14 residues in the CDR3. The CDR3 sequence: CVSSYRERDYEQYF. DNA of the CDR3: TGTGTCAGCAGTTACAGGGAGCGGGACTACGAGCAGTACTTC.

The V and J genes are TRBV20-1 and TRBJ1-5; D is unclear. Trimming removed 4 bases at V and 5 bases at J, with 12 bases between. The CDR3 runs 13 residues. Germline CDR1 DFQATT, CDR2 SNEGSKA (reference sequence). CDR3 in amino acids: CSATPGNDQPQHF. In DNA, the CDR3 is TGCAGTGCTACCCCGGGGAACGATCAGCCCCAGCATTTT.